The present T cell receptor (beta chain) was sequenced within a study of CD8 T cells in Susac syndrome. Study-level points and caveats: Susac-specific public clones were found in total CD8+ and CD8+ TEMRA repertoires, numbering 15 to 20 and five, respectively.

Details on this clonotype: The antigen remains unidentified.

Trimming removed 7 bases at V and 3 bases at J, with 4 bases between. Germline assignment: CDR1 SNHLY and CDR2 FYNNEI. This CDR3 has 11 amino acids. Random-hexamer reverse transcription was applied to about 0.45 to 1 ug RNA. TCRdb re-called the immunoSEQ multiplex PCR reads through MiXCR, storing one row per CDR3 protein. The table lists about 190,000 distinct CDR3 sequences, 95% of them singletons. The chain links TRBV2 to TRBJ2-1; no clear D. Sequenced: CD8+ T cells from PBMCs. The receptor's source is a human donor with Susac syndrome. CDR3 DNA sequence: TGTGCCAGCAAGGACTACAATGAGCAGTTCTTC. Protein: CASKDYNEQFF.